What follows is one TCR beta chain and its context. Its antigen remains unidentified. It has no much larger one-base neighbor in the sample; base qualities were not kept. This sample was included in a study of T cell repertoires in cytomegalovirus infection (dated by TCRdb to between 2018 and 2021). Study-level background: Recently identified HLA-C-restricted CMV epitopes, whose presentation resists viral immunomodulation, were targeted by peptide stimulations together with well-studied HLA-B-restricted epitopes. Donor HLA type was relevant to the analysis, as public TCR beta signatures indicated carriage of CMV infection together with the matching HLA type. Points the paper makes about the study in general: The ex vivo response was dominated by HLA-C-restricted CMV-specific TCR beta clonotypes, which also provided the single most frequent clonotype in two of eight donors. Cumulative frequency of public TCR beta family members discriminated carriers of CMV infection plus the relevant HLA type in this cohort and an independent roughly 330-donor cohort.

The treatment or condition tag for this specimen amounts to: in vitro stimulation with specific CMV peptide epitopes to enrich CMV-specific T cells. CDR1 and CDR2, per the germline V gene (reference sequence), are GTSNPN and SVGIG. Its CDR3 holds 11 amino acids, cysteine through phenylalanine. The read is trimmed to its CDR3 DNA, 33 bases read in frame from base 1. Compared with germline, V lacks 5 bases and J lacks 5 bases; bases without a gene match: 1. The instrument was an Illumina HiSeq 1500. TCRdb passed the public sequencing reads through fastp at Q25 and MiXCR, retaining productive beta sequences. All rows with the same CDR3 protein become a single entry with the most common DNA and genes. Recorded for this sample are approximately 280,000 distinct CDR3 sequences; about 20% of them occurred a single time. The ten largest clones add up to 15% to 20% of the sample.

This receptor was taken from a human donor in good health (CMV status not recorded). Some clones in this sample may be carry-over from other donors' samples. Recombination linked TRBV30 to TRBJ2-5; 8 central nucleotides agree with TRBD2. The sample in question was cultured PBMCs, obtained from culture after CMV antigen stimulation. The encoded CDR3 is CAWSGGETQYF. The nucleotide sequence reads TGTGCCTGGTCGGGGGGGGAGACCCAGTACTTC.